Shown below are 29 T cell receptor beta chains from a single sample sequenced in a study of shared clonotypes between healthy human individuals. Measured with immunoSEQ multiplex PCR; TCRdb has only the in-frame clones, and not every one. The profile shows some 2.3 million clones, 85% to 95% of them singletons. Input material: naive CD4+ T cells from PBMCs. The subset is: CD45RA+ positively selected. These receptors originate from a man in his late teens or twenties in good health. Some clones in this sample may be carry-over from other donors' samples.

The chain couples TRBV19 to TRBJ2-5; TRBD1 agrees at 9 bases. The ends lost 6 bases at V and 4 bases at J; junction bases unmatched: 18. The CDR3 loop spans 18 amino acids. Germline CDR1 reads LNHDA; CDR2 reads SQIVND (reference sequence). The CDR3 DNA reads as TGTGCCAGTAGCCGCTTGAGCGCGGGACAGGGAGTTGGAGAGACCCAGTACTTC. Its translation is CASSRLSAGQGVGETQYF.

V usage is TRBV7-2 and J usage is TRBJ2-4; 7 bases line up with TRBD2. From germline, CDR1 is SGHTA and CDR2 FQGNSA. The CDR3 is 15 residues long. With V trimmed by 3 bases and J by 2 bases, 4 bases remained unmatched. The CDR3 DNA follows: TGTGCCAGCAGCTTCCAGCGGGGTTCCAAAAACATTCAGTACTTC. Translated, it gives CASSFQRGSKNIQYF.

This chain uses TRBV7-3 with TRBJ2-1; 9 nucleotides line up with TRBD2. The length of the CDR3 is 16 residues. Germline CDR1 reads SGHTA; CDR2 reads FQGTGA. The J segment lost 7 bases and the V segment lost 5 bases, leaving 12 bases of the junction unmatched. The CDR3 coding sequence is TGTGCCAGCAGCCGCCTCATGGCGGGAGGGCGGAATGAGCAGTTCTTC. This gives the protein CASSRLMAGGRNEQFF.

The chain recombines TRBV6-5 with TRBJ2-3, with 9 bases fitting TRBD2. V gave up 5 bases and J gave up 6 bases; unmatched junction bases: 9. The germline CDR1 and CDR2 sequences are MNHEY and SVGAGI. The CDR3 runs to 15 residues. The CDR3 here is CASSVGGRAGDTQYF. In DNA, the CDR3 is TGTGCCAGCAGTGTTGGCGGGAGGGCCGGGGATACGCAGTATTTT.

This sequence joins TRBV5-8 and TRBJ2-3, with 10 bases that match TRBD1. The germline gives CDR1 SGHTS, CDR2 YDEGEE. J was trimmed by 5 bases and V by 4 bases; bases with no gene match: 16. The CDR3 sequence is 18 residues long. The CDR3 spells CASSKDRRGQGLGDTQYF. In nucleotides, the CDR3 is TGTGCCAGCAGCAAGGACCGACGGGGACAGGGGCTAGGAGATACGCAGTATTTT.

The chain uses TRBV28 and TRBJ2-7; D is possibly TRBD1 or TRBD2 (5 bases each). Trimming pared 1 base from V and 0 bases from J, leaving 16 bases between. This CDR3 is 17 amino acids long. Germline-derived CDR1 and CDR2 are MDHEN and SYDVKM. CDR3 coding DNA: TGTGCCAGCAGTTTATTCCCGGGGCAGGCGAGCTCCTACGAGCAGTACTTC. As protein: CASSLFPGQASSYEQYF. Full variable domain (missing parts from reference TRBV28 and TRBJ2-7): DVKVTQSSRYLVKRTGEKVFLECVQDMDHENMFWYRQDPGLGLRLIYFSYDVKMKEKGDIPEGYSVSREKKERFSLILESASTNQTSMYLCASSLFPGQASSYEQYFGPGTRLTVT.

The genes are TRBV6-5 and TRBJ2-1; tentatively, D is TRBD1 (6 bases). Trimming left V 5 bases short and J 10 bases short, with 15 bases between. The CDR3 contains 13 residues. Germline CDR1 and CDR2: MNHEY and SVGAGI. CDR3 region: CASSRAGTQEQFF. The CDR3 nucleotides are TGTGCCAGCAGTCGCGCCGGGACACAAGAGCAGTTCTTC.

The rearrangement links TRBV14 to TRBJ2-5, with D possibly being TRBD1 (6 bases). The V end was cut by 3 bases, the J end by 1 base, with 9 bases between. The V gene's germline CDR1 is SGHDN and CDR2 FVKESK. This CDR3 comprises 14 residues. The CDR3 loop reads CASSHLGGQETQYF. The CDR3 DNA reads as TGTGCCAGCAGCCACCTAGGGGGCCAAGAGACCCAGTACTTC.

V gene TRBV19 combines with J gene TRBJ2-7, with TRBD1 identical over 9 bases. Per germline, CDR1 LNHDA and CDR2 SQIVND (reference sequence). The CDR3 has 16 residues. V lost 2 bases and J lost 3; bases outside the gene matches: 8. CDR3 nucleotides: TGTGCCAGTAGTATAAATCTTGGGACAGGGCTCTACGAGCAGTACTTC. Protein sequence: CASSINLGTGLYEQYF.

CDR3 DNA sequence: TGTGCCAGCGCTAGAGGAGTGACAGTGAACACCGGGGAGCTGTTTTTT. Translation gives CASARGVTVNTGELFF. The V call is TRBV25-1, the J call TRBJ2-2, with D tentatively TRBD1 (5 bases). With 8 bases removed from V and 1 base from J, the gap between germline ends came to 17 bases. Per germline, CDR1 MGHDK and CDR2 SYGVNS. This CDR3 is built from 16 residues.

Note on this clone: Other DNA sequences from this sample encode an identical CDR3 as well. This sequence joins TRBV28 and TRBJ1-5; TRBD1 matches at 8 bases. The CDR3 has 15 residues. Trimming cost V 6 bases and J 2 bases; bases outside gene matches: 6. Germline-derived CDR1 and CDR2 are MDHEN and SYDVKM. The CDR3, as DNA: TGTGCCAGCAGCACCGGACAGGGTCGCAATCAGCCCCAGCATTTT. This codes for CASSTGQGRNQPQHF.

A few counts support this clone. V usage is TRBV19 and J usage is TRBJ1-5; D unresolved. V lost 7 bases, J lost 0 bases, and 13 bases lay in between. The CDR3 extends over 15 amino acids. Germline V CDR1 and CDR2: LNHDA, SQIVND (reference sequence). In DNA form, the CDR3 reads TGTGCCAGTATCCGCGCACCTTATAGCAATCAGCCCCAGCATTTT. Translated, it gives CASIRAPYSNQPQHF. Together with reference TRBV19 and TRBJ1-5, the CDR3 gives the full variable domain: DGGITQSPKYLFRKEGQNVTLSCEQNLNHDAMYWYRQDPGQGLRLIYYSQIVNDFQKGDIAEGYSVSREKKESFPLTVTSAQKNPTAFYLCASIRAPYSNQPQHFGDGTRLSIL.

The chain uses TRBV11-3 and TRBJ2-2; 9 nucleotides line up with TRBD2. The CDR3 has 15 amino acids. Unmatched junction bases numbered 8, after V lost 5 bases and J lost 7 bases. Germline values: CDR1 SGHNT, CDR2 YENEEA. The CDR3 region is CASSPRGGGGGELFF. In DNA, the CDR3 is TGTGCCAGCAGCCCCCGCGGGGGGGGCGGCGGGGAGCTGTTTTTT.

This sequence joins TRBV4-1 and TRBJ1-1, with a possible D match to TRBD1 (5 bases). Germline-derived CDR1 and CDR2 are MGHRA and YSYEKL. Trimming took 4 bases from V and 1 from J, leaving 13 bases between them. The CDR3 length is 15 residues. This CDR3 is CASSPPGRTNTEAFF. The CDR3 coding sequence is TGCGCCAGCAGCCCCCCAGGGAGGACGAACACTGAAGCTTTCTTT.

J is TRBJ1-5 and V is TRBV7-9; tentatively, D is TRBD1 (5 bases). CDR3 length: 14 amino acids. Per germline, CDR1 SEHNR and CDR2 FQNEAQ (reference sequence). V lost 4 bases and J lost 6, with 13 bases in between. The chain's CDR3 is CASSSIGEGQPQHF. Written as DNA, the CDR3 is TGTGCCAGCAGCTCTATAGGGGAGGGTCAGCCCCAGCATTTT.

This chain links TRBV7-3 with TRBJ2-4, with a weak D call TRBD1 (5 bases). The CDR3 totals 13 residues. Germline V gives CDR1 SGHTA, CDR2 FQGTGA. V lost 1 base to trimming and J lost 13 bases, with 14 bases between them. The CDR3 region is CASSLIGQGPQYF. CDR3 coding DNA: TGTGCCAGCAGCTTAATCGGGCAGGGCCCACAGTACTTC.

V usage is TRBV7-9 and J usage is TRBJ1-2, with no clear D. With 5 bases removed from V and 5 bases from J, the gap between germline ends came to 12 bases. The CDR3 runs to 13 residues. Per germline, CDR1 SEHNR and CDR2 FQNEAQ (reference sequence). The CDR3 is CASSEGREYGYTF. In nucleotides, the CDR3 is TGTGCCAGCAGCGAAGGGCGGGAGTATGGCTACACCTTC.

The CDR3 DNA follows: TGCGCCAGCAGCTCCGGGAGCGGGAACACCGGGGAGCTGTTTTTT. Protein: CASSSGSGNTGELFF. This rearrangement joins TRBV5-1 to TRBJ2-2; D perhaps matches TRBD2 (6 bases). CDR3 length: 15 residues. V was trimmed by 3 bases and J by 1 base, leaving 10 bases between them. The germline V gene has CDR1 SGHRS and CDR2 YFSETQ.

V is TRBV4-1 and J is TRBJ2-2; TRBD2 aligns across 13 bases. Germline V gives CDR1 MGHRA, CDR2 YSYEKL. Trimming took 4 bases from V and 5 from J; bases not matched to a gene: 7. The CDR3 runs to 17 residues. The chain's CDR3 is CASSRRTSGRATGELFF. The CDR3 DNA sequence: TGCGCCAGCAGCCGAAGGACTAGCGGGAGAGCGACCGGGGAGCTGTTTTTT.

V is TRBV28 and J is TRBJ1-5, with TRBD1 matching 8 bases. The CDR3 has 18 amino acids. Germline CDR1 and CDR2: MDHEN and SYDVKM. After removal of 3 bases from V and 0 bases from J, the junction contained 10 bases not matched to a gene. The CDR3 DNA sequence: TGTGCCAGCAGTTTCCCGGACAGGGATTTGTATAGCAATCAGCCCCAGCATTTT. This encodes CASSFPDRDLYSNQPQHF.

The chain uses TRBV4-1 and TRBJ1-2; D possibly corresponds to TRBD1 (5 bases). V was trimmed by 3 bases and J by 5 bases, leaving 19 bases between them. This CDR3 comprises 16 residues. From germline, CDR1 is MGHRA and CDR2 YSYEKL. In nucleotides, the CDR3 is TGCGCCAGCAGCCACTCAGAACAGGTGATATCTTATGGCTACACCTTC. It is translated as CASSHSEQVISYGYTF.

The rearrangement uses TRBV29-1 and TRBJ1-5; D possibly corresponds to TRBD1 (5 bases). The CDR3 has 13 residues. V gave up 4 bases and J gave up 2 bases, with 9 bases separating them. CDR1 and CDR2 from the germline V gene are SQVTM and ANQGSEA. The CDR3 DNA is TGCAGCGTTGGGGGGTCGGGCAATCAGCCCCAGCATTTT. Its translation: CSVGGSGNQPQHF. The complete variable domain, with remaining parts taken from reference TRBV29-1 and TRBJ1-5, reads SAVISQKPSRDICQRGTSLTIQCQVDSQVTMMFWYRQQPGQSLTLIATANQGSEATYESGFVIDKFPISRPNLTFSTLTVSNMSPEDSSIYLCSVGGSGNQPQHFGDGTRLSIL.

The gene calls are TRBV7-2 and TRBJ1-5; 7 positions match TRBD1. The trim removed 5 bases at V and 1 base at J, leaving 14 bases unmatched. This CDR3 is 18 amino acids long. Germline-derived CDR1 and CDR2 are SGHTA and FQGNSA. The DNA of the CDR3 is TGTGCCAGCAGCAAGTGGGACAGAAGAATTACGAGCAATCAGCCCCAGCATTTT. It translates to CASSKWDRRITSNQPQHF.

The rearrangement links TRBV28 to TRBJ1-5; D gene unclear. The CDR3 consists of 15 residues. The ends were cut back, 1 base at V and 5 bases at J, with 12 bases in the middle. Germline V gives CDR1 MDHEN, CDR2 SYDVKM. This chain's CDR3 is CASSLFAARDQPQHF. The DNA for the CDR3 is TGTGCCAGCAGTTTATTCGCAGCCCGCGATCAGCCCCAGCATTTT. Filled out from reference TRBV28 and TRBJ1-5, the complete variable domain reads DVKVTQSSRYLVKRTGEKVFLECVQDMDHENMFWYRQDPGLGLRLIYFSYDVKMKEKGDIPEGYSVSREKKERFSLILESASTNQTSMYLCASSLFAARDQPQHFGDGTRLSIL.

The J gene is TRBJ2-7, the V gene TRBV19, with 7 bases that match TRBD1. Germline V gene data show CDR1 as LNHDA and CDR2 as SQIVND (reference sequence). The CDR3 has 14 amino acids. J gave up 2 bases and V 6 bases, and 7 bases lay outside the gene matches. In DNA, the CDR3 is TGTGCCAGTAGGGTCGCTGACAGGGCCTACGAGCAGTACTTC. Encoded protein: CASRVADRAYEQYF.

Note on this clone: Other DNA variants within this sample encode the same CDR3. The chain recombines TRBV4-1 with TRBJ2-5, with D possibly matching TRBD2 (6 bases). The ends were cut back, 1 base at V and 6 bases at J, with 15 bases in the middle. Germline V lookup: CDR1 MGHRA, CDR2 YSYEKL. The CDR3 consists of 15 residues. CDR3 in amino acids: CASSQAPGREKTQYF. CDR3 nucleotide sequence: TGCGCCAGCAGCCAAGCCCCGGGACGGGAGAAGACCCAGTACTTC.

This clone was observed a handful of times. The same CDR3 can be traced to other DNA sequences in this sample. The V and J genes are TRBV5-1 and TRBJ1-1; 8 bases line up with TRBD1. V was pared by 0 bases and J by 4 bases, with 2 bases of the junction left unmatched. Germline V lookup: CDR1 SGHRS, CDR2 YFSETQ. There are 14 residues in the CDR3. CDR3 bases: TGCGCCAGCAGCTTGGGTACAGGGGGCACTGAAGCTTTCTTT. This gives the protein CASSLGTGGTEAFF.

V is TRBV11-2 and J is TRBJ1-2; a possible D gene is TRBD1 (5 bases). Looked up from germline, CDR1 is SGHAT and CDR2 is FQNNGV. This CDR3 contains 14 residues. V was pared by 3 bases and J by 5 bases, with 13 bases between. The CDR3 region is CASSFSDRGYGYTF. The CDR3, as DNA: TGTGCCAGCAGCTTCAGTGACAGAGGATATGGCTACACCTTC.

J is TRBJ2-5 and V is TRBV5-4; D not resolved. CDR3 length equals 12 residues. Trimming took 1 base from V and 8 from J, leaving 9 bases between them. CDR1 is SGHNT and CDR2 is YYREEE in the germline V gene (reference sequence). In DNA form, the CDR3 reads TGTGCCAGCAGCTTGATTGGATACACCCAGTACTTC. Protein sequence: CASSLIGYTQYF.